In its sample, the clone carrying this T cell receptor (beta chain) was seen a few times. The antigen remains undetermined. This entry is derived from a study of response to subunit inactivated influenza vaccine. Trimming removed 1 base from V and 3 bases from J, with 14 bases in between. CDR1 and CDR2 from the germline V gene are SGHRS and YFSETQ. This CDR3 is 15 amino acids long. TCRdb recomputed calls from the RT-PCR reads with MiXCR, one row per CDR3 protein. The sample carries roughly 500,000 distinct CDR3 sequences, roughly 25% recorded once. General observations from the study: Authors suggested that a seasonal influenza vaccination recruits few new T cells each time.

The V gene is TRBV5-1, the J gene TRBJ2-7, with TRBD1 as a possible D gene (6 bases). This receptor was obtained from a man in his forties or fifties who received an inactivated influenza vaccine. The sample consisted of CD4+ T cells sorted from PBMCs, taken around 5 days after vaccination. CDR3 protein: CASSLSRGDNYEQYF. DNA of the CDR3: TGCGCCAGCAGCTTGTCGAGAGGGGACAACTACGAGCAGTACTTC. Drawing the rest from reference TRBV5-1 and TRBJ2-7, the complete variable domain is KAGVTQTPRYLIKTRGQQVTLSCSPISGHRSVSWYQQTPGQGLQFLFEYFSETQRNKGNFPGRFSGRQFSNSRSEMNVSTLELGDSALYLCASSLSRGDNYEQYFGPGTRLTVT.